Presented here are 30 T cell receptor beta chains from one specimen sequenced in a study of shared clonotypes between healthy human individuals (TCRdb year 2020). To prepare the library, the immunoSEQ multiplex PCR assay was applied. Imported from immuneACCESS, the table was reduced by TCRdb to in-frame sequences with V and J called. These copies leave out some clones; in studies compared against another copy, an unresolved V gene accounts for under half, and the cause of the remainder is not known. This sample lists about 1,500,000 clones; roughly 96% were detected once. The top ten hold more than 0.9% of the sample. Sequencing was carried out using naive CD4+ T cells sorted from blood. According to the study, the label for this sample's cell subset or site signals: CD45RA+ positively selected. All receptors come from a man aged 30 to 39 in good health.

The CDR3 spells CASSSHGSYEQYF. Written as DNA, the CDR3 is TGTGCCAGCAGCTCCCACGGCTCCTACGAGCAGTACTTC. The rearrangement uses TRBV7-9 and TRBJ2-7; D uncertain. Germline assignment: CDR1 SEHNR and CDR2 FQNEAQ (reference sequence). This CDR3 spans 13 amino acids. V lost 4 bases to trimming and J lost 0 bases, with 7 bases between them.

The rearrangement links TRBV18 to TRBJ1-4; D gene unclear. Deletions cut 3 bases from V and 5 bases from J, with 16 bases between. The germline V gene has CDR1 KGHSH and CDR2 LQKENI. The CDR3 runs to 16 residues. The CDR3, as DNA: TGTGCCAGCTCACCTTTATACGGCTCGGGGAATGAAAAACTGTTTTTT. Protein sequence: CASSPLYGSGNEKLFF.

The chain uses TRBV7-9 and TRBJ1-3; D unclear. Trimming pared 2 bases from V and 0 bases from J, leaving 5 bases between. This CDR3 spans 14 amino acids. Germline CDR1 is SEHNR and CDR2 is FQNEAQ (reference sequence). The CDR3 nucleotides are TGTGCCAGCAGCTTAAGGGCCTCTGGAAACACCATATATTTT. Translating gives CASSLRASGNTIYF.

The chain combines TRBV5-1 with TRBJ2-1; D gene ambiguous. CDR1 SGHRS and CDR2 YFSETQ come from the germline V gene. V was pared by 7 bases and J by 3 bases, with 8 bases between. This CDR3 is built from 12 residues. The CDR3, as DNA: TGCGCCAGCCGGACGGTCTACAATGAGCAGTTCTTC. Protein sequence: CASRTVYNEQFF.

The chain carries TRBV5-4 and TRBJ2-2, with D perhaps TRBD1 or TRBD2 (6 bases each). V lost 3 bases and J lost 3, with 15 bases in between. Germline CDR1 and CDR2: SGHNT and YYREEE (reference sequence). The CDR3 consists of 16 residues. CDR3 nucleotide sequence: TGTGCCAGCAGCTGGTGGGCTAGGGGGGACACCGGGGAGCTGTTTTTT. It codes for CASSWWARGDTGELFF.

The chain has TRBV25-1 and TRBJ2-5; a weak D match, TRBD1 (6 bases). This CDR3 region has 15 residues. Trimming pared 3 bases from V and 5 bases from J, leaving 16 bases between. Looked up from germline, CDR1 is MGHDK and CDR2 is SYGVNS. The CDR3 spells CASSDSGRGSETQYF. In DNA form, the CDR3 reads TGTGCCAGCAGTGACAGCGGCAGGGGCAGTGAGACCCAGTACTTC.

V gene TRBV27 combines with J gene TRBJ1-4; D is unresolved. Trimming shortened V by 2 bases and J by 7 bases, and 14 bases separated the two germline ends. Germline V gene data show CDR1 as MNHEY and CDR2 as SMNVEV (reference sequence). The length of the CDR3 is 15 residues. As DNA, the CDR3 is TGTGCCAGCAGTTTACGAGGTGGAAGTCGTGAAAAACTGTTTTTT. This translates into CASSLRGGSREKLFF.

J is TRBJ2-4 and V is TRBV11-2; 8 positions agree with TRBD2. This CDR3 spans 15 amino acids. V lost 6 bases to trimming and J lost 4 bases; unmatched junction nucleotides: 8. Looked up from germline, CDR1 is SGHAT and CDR2 is FQNNGV. CDR3 DNA: TGTGCCAGCAGACAGTCTATAGCGGGAAAAAACATTCAGTACTTC. Translated: CASRQSIAGKNIQYF.

The rearrangement joins TRBV7-8 to TRBJ1-4; tentatively, D is TRBD1 (5 bases). V shed 2 bases and J shed 5 bases, with 12 bases lying between them. Germline V lookup: CDR1 SGHVS, CDR2 FQNEAQ. The CDR3 extends over 15 amino acids. For the CDR3, the DNA is TGTGCCAGCAGCTTAAGGGGCCGACCCAATGAAAAACTGTTTTTT. It translates to CASSLRGRPNEKLFF.

The genes are TRBV11-2 and TRBJ1-4, with TRBD1 as a possible D gene (5 bases). Trimming took 5 bases from V and 4 from J, leaving 17 bases between them. This CDR3 spans 16 amino acids. Germline assignment: CDR1 SGHAT and CDR2 FQNNGV. The CDR3 DNA is TGTGCCAGCAGCCTATATGGAGGGGTAGATAATGAAAAACTGTTTTTT. It codes for CASSLYGGVDNEKLFF.

The chain recombines TRBV12-2 with TRBJ1-4. TRBV12-2 has pseudogene status. The CDR3 is 16 amino acids. The CDR3 region has the DNA TGTGCAAGTCACCCCAGGGGGGGAGCAACTAATGAAAAACTGTTTTTT. Translating gives CASHPRGGATNEKLFF.

The J gene is TRBJ2-5, the V gene TRBV6-5; D is tentatively TRBD1 or TRBD2 (5 bases each). The CDR3 extends over 11 amino acids. The V end lost 10 bases, the J end lost 6 bases, and 12 bases lay between the germline ends. Per germline, CDR1 MNHEY and CDR2 SVGAGI. The CDR3 sequence: CATLRGQTQYF. The CDR3 DNA is TGTGCCACCCTCCGGGGCCAGACCCAGTACTTC.

V usage is TRBV10-1 and J usage is TRBJ2-7; D is possibly TRBD2 (5 bases). Germline V gives CDR1 WNHNN, CDR2 SYGVQD (reference sequence). The CDR3 has 14 amino acids. Trimming removed 2 bases from V and 3 bases from J, with 11 bases in between. In DNA, the CDR3 is TGCGCCAGCAGTGAGGGTCCAGCGGACTACGAGCAGTACTTC. Amino acids: CASSEGPADYEQYF.

The V and J genes are TRBV2 and TRBJ2-5; D unclear. Per germline, CDR1 SNHLY and CDR2 FYNNEI. The CDR3 consists of 13 residues. The V and J ends lost 8 bases and 2 bases respectively, with 12 bases between them. The CDR3 sequence is CASRPTGQETQYF. The CDR3 nucleotides are TGTGCCAGCCGCCCGACTGGTCAAGAGACCCAGTACTTC.

The chain joins TRBV28 to TRBJ1-3; D call uncertain. Trimming took off 7 bases at V and 0 bases at J, with 13 bases between the two ends. The CDR3 runs 15 residues. Germline CDR1 MDHEN, CDR2 SYDVKM. The CDR3 nucleotides are TGTGCCAGCACTATACAAATTAGCTCTGGAAACACCATATATTTT. Translation gives CASTIQISSGNTIYF.

The chain has TRBV5-1 and TRBJ2-3; D possibly corresponds to TRBD2 (5 bases). Germline V lookup: CDR1 SGHRS, CDR2 YFSETQ. The CDR3 covers 13 residues. V shed 7 bases and J shed 0 bases, with 9 bases lying between them. In DNA, the CDR3 is TGCGCCAGCTCGGAGCGGAGCACAGATACGCAGTATTTT. This gives the protein CASSERSTDTQYF.

The rearrangement joins TRBV29-1 to TRBJ2-1; a weak D match, TRBD1 (5 bases). The germline CDR1 and CDR2 sequences are SQVTM and ANQGSEA. Trimming took off 4 bases at V and 7 bases at J, with 14 bases between the two ends. CDR3 length: 13 amino acids. The CDR3 region is CSVVRQLGNEQFF. The CDR3 bases are TGCAGCGTTGTAAGACAGTTGGGTAATGAGCAGTTCTTC.

V and J are TRBV5-1 and TRBJ2-5, with D uncertain. Germline V CDR1 and CDR2: SGHRS, YFSETQ. CDR3 length: 14 amino acids. V was clipped by 2 bases and J by 1 base, with 9 bases between them. CDR3 loop: CASSFAYRQETQYF. The CDR3 nucleotides read TGCGCCAGCAGCTTTGCGTACCGCCAAGAGACCCAGTACTTC.

The chain joins TRBV5-4 to TRBJ1-2; a weak D match, TRBD1 (6 bases). The CDR3 loop spans 15 amino acids. Germline V gives CDR1 SGHNT, CDR2 YYREEE (reference sequence). V shed 0 bases and J shed 4 bases, with 13 bases lying between them. The CDR3 nucleotides read TGTGCCAGCAGCTTGGACAGGGTTTGGAGCTATGGCTACACCTTC. This encodes CASSLDRVWSYGYTF. The full variable domain, rest sourced from reference TRBV5-4 and TRBJ1-2, is ETGVTQSPTHLIKTRGQQVTLRCSSQSGHNTVSWYQQALGQGPQFIFQYYREEENGRGNFPPRFSGLQFPNYSSELNVNALELDDSALYLCASSLDRVWSYGYTFGSGTRLTVV.

The chain uses TRBV10-1 and TRBJ1-2; maybe TRBD1 (5 bases). CDR1 is WNHNN, CDR2 SYGVQD, per germline (reference sequence). The CDR3 length is 15 residues. The germline V and J ends were trimmed by 3 bases and 7 bases, with 18 bases remaining between them. The CDR3 DNA reads as TGCGCCAGCAGTGAAGGCGCCGGGCAGGGAACTGGCTACACCTTC. Translating it yields CASSEGAGQGTGYTF.

The genes are TRBV18 and TRBJ2-5; no firm D call. The CDR3 contains 14 residues. V was shortened by 0 bases and J by 2 bases, with 7 bases between the two germline ends. Germline assignment: CDR1 KGHSH and CDR2 LQKENI. The CDR3 loop reads CASSPPREQETQYF. DNA of the CDR3: TGTGCCAGCTCACCACCAAGGGAACAAGAGACCCAGTACTTC. The full variable domain, its missing parts supplied by reference TRBV18 and TRBJ2-5, is NAGVMQNPRHLVRRRGQEARLRCSPMKGHSHVYWYRQLPEEGLKFMVYLQKENIIDESGMPKERFSAEFPKEGPSILRIQQVVRGDSAAYFCASSPPREQETQYFGPGTRLLVL.

This rearrangement joins TRBV29-1 to TRBJ2-5, with D perhaps matching TRBD1 (6 bases). V was clipped by 3 bases and J by 1 base, with 9 bases between them. Germline-derived CDR1 and CDR2 are SQVTM and ANQGSEA. CDR3 length: 13 amino acids. CDR3: CSVDRGGQETQYF. In nucleotides, the CDR3 is TGCAGCGTTGATCGAGGGGGCCAAGAGACCCAGTACTTC.

This chain joins TRBV7-9 and TRBJ1-4, with D perhaps TRBD1 (5 bases). Trimming shortened V by 3 bases and J by 6 bases, and 14 bases separated the two germline ends. Germline V CDR1 and CDR2: SEHNR, FQNEAQ (reference sequence). This CDR3 has 15 amino acids. The CDR3: CASSLGGRVHEKLFF. The CDR3, as DNA: TGTGCCAGCAGCTTGGGGGGACGGGTTCATGAAAAACTGTTTTTT.

The chain combines TRBV28 with TRBJ1-2, with D perhaps TRBD1 (5 bases). The germline V and J ends were trimmed by 5 bases and 5 bases, with 12 bases remaining between them. The CDR3 totals 13 residues. The germline CDR1 and CDR2 sequences are MDHEN and SYDVKM. The CDR3 DNA follows: TGTGCCAGCAGTCTTGGGGGGGAGTATGGCTACACCTTC. It translates to CASSLGGEYGYTF.

DNA of the CDR3: TGTGCCAGCAGCTTACTGGCAGGGGGAACTCAGCCCCAGCATTTT. This translates into CASSLLAGGTQPQHF. J is TRBJ1-5 and V is TRBV7-6; 7 positions match TRBD1. The CDR3 is made up of 15 amino acids. Trimming cost V 2 bases and J 6 bases; bases outside gene matches: 7. Looked up from germline, CDR1 is SGHVS and CDR2 is FNYEAQ. Combining the CDR3 with reference TRBV7-6 and TRBJ1-5 gives the whole variable domain GAGVSQSPRYKVTKRGQDVALRCDPISGHVSLYWYRQALGQGPEFLTYFNYEAQQDKSGLPNDRFSAERPEGSISTLTIQRTEQRDSAMYRCASSLLAGGTQPQHFGDGTRLSIL.

V gene TRBV5-8 combines with J gene TRBJ2-7; the match to TRBD2 covers 8 bases. The CDR3 extends over 15 amino acids. Trimming at V came to 3 bases and at J to 0 bases, leaving 5 bases not matched to a gene. Germline-derived CDR1 and CDR2 are SGHTS and YDEGEE. CDR3 sequence: CASSSDSGGSYEQYF. The CDR3 nucleotides are TGTGCCAGCAGCTCCGACAGCGGGGGCTCCTACGAGCAGTACTTC.

CDR3 residues: CASSPLTGAGNTEAFF. As DNA, the CDR3 is TGTGCCAGCTCACCACTCACAGGGGCGGGAAACACTGAAGCTTTCTTT. The rearrangement joins TRBV18 to TRBJ1-1, with 7 bases fitting TRBD1. Germline V gene sequence: CDR1 KGHSH, CDR2 LQKENI. This CDR3 region has 16 residues. Trimming removed 1 base from V and 2 bases from J; junction bases left unmatched: 7.

V and J are TRBV7-6 and TRBJ2-7; 8 bases match TRBD2. Germline V gene data show CDR1 as SGHVS and CDR2 as FNYEAQ. The CDR3 totals 14 residues. V gave up 5 bases and J gave up 2 bases; unmatched junction bases: 5. For the CDR3, the DNA is TGTGCCAGCAGCCTAAGCGGGGGCCCCTACGAGCAGTACTTC. Encoded protein: CASSLSGGPYEQYF.

The table lists this clone with a count of one. The gene calls are TRBV5-1 and TRBJ2-7; D gene ambiguous. The CDR3 runs to 13 residues. Trimming shortened V by 4 bases and J by 9 bases, and 17 bases separated the two germline ends. CDR1 SGHRS and CDR2 YFSETQ come from the germline V gene. CDR3 loop: CASSPATAEWQYF. CDR3 bases: TGCGCCAGCAGCCCGGCGACCGCCGAGTGGCAGTACTTC.

This clone was seen once. The chain couples TRBV18 to TRBJ2-1; TRBD2 might be the D (5 bases). Germline V CDR1 and CDR2: KGHSH, LQKENI. The CDR3 sequence is 13 residues long. Trimming took 3 bases from V and 12 from J, leaving 15 bases between them. The CDR3 bases are TGTGCCAGCTCACCCTCAGACCAAGCGGCGCAGTTCTTC. Protein: CASSPSDQAAQFF.